Below are 27 T cell receptor beta chains sequenced from a single sample in a study of OX40 agonist ivuxolimab in advanced cancers. Generated by immunoSEQ multiplex PCR, the TCRdb table keeps only in-frame clones and is missing some. The sample has some 99,000 clones, 90% seen once. The sequencing used CD4+ or CD8+ T cells sorted from blood, collected in a trial of the OX40 agonist ivuxolimab. The receptors derive from an adult with an advanced solid tumor such as melanoma, head and neck, liver or kidney cancer.

The V gene is TRBV30, the J gene TRBJ2-5, with no clear D. This CDR3 is 13 amino acids long. Germline V gives CDR1 GTSNPN, CDR2 SVGIG (reference sequence). Between the trimmed V and J ends, which lost 2 bases and 0 bases, there was a span of 7 bases. The CDR3 bases are TGTGCCTGGAGTATGGGGAACCAAGAGACCCAGTACTTC. Translating it yields CAWSMGNQETQYF.

The chain has TRBV29-1 and TRBJ2-3; D is unresolved. Trimming cost V 4 bases and J 1 base, with 12 bases left between them. CDR1 and CDR2 from the germline V gene are SQVTM and ANQGSEA. The CDR3 totals 14 residues. The CDR3 DNA is TGCAGCGTTGCTGGGGTTGCGGGCACAGATACGCAGTATTTT. It yields the protein CSVAGVAGTDTQYF.

The chain links TRBV20-1 to TRBJ2-1; D is uncertain. V lost 0 bases, J lost 8 bases, and 5 bases lay in between. The CDR3 consists of 11 residues. CDR1 DFQATT and CDR2 SNEGSKA come from the germline V gene (reference sequence). The CDR3 is CSARDLDEQFF. In DNA, the CDR3 is TGCAGTGCTAGAGATCTGGATGAGCAGTTCTTC.

This clone was seen only a few times. The chain employs TRBV11-3 and TRBJ1-2; D is possibly TRBD1 (6 bases). Trimming left V 4 bases short and J 8 bases short, with 17 bases between. This CDR3 comprises 14 residues. Germline CDR1 is SGHNT and CDR2 is YENEEA. The DNA for the CDR3 is TGTGCCAGCAGCTCCATTCGGGGCAGGGGAGGCTACACCTTC. Its protein product is CASSSIRGRGGYTF.

The chain has TRBV2 and TRBJ2-1; 10 nucleotides agree with TRBD2. With V trimmed by 8 bases and J by 7 bases, 11 bases remained unmatched. This CDR3 comprises 15 residues. Germline CDR1 is SNHLY and CDR2 is FYNNEI. The CDR3 bases are TGTGCCAGCGAACTAGCGGGATTCCTAAGGAATGAGCAGTTCTTC. Translating it yields CASELAGFLRNEQFF.

V usage is TRBV5-4 and J usage is TRBJ2-1, with D tentatively TRBD2 (6 bases). The germline V gene encodes CDR1 SGHNT and CDR2 YYREEE (reference sequence). The V and J ends lost 3 bases and 0 bases respectively, with 13 bases between them. CDR3 size: 16 residues. In nucleotides, the CDR3 is TGTGCCAGCAGCTCCGGGACTGTCAACTCCTACAATGAGCAGTTCTTC. Translated: CASSSGTVNSYNEQFF.

The rearrangement uses TRBV29-1 and TRBJ2-5; tentative D call: TRBD1 (5 bases). The CDR3 runs to 13 residues. V lost 5 bases and J lost 1, with 11 bases in between. Germline-derived CDR1 and CDR2 are SQVTM and ANQGSEA. The CDR3 is CSVLRRGQETQYF. CDR3 coding DNA: TGCAGCGTTTTGAGAAGGGGCCAAGAGACCCAGTACTTC.

The chain couples TRBV13 to TRBJ2-7; a possible D gene is TRBD1 (7 bases). V was shortened by 3 bases and J by 0 bases, with 21 bases between the two germline ends. The CDR3 is made up of 18 amino acids. The germline V gene has CDR1 PRHDT and CDR2 FYEKMQ (reference sequence). The CDR3 DNA reads as TGTGCCAGCAGCTTTCGCGGAAGAAGGGGGGACAGCTCCTACGAGCAGTACTTC. Translation: CASSFRGRRGDSSYEQYF.

Here the CDR3 reads CASSLMGVGDYEQYF. The DNA of the CDR3 is TGTGCCAGCAGCTTGATGGGGGTGGGAGACTACGAGCAGTACTTC. This chain connects TRBV11-2 to TRBJ2-7; either TRBD1 or TRBD2 may fit D (5 bases each). CDR1 is SGHAT and CDR2 is FQNNGV in the germline V gene. The CDR3 consists of 15 residues. With 3 bases removed from V and 3 bases from J, the gap between germline ends came to 15 bases.

The chain couples TRBV30 to TRBJ2-5; no clear D gene. This CDR3 contains 13 residues. The V gene's germline CDR1 is GTSNPN and CDR2 SVGIG (reference sequence). V lost 3 bases and J 1 base, leaving 9 bases between the germline ends. The CDR3 sequence is CAWRKGFQETQYF. CDR3 nucleotides: TGTGCCTGGAGGAAAGGGTTCCAAGAGACCCAGTACTTC.

The CDR3 protein is CASSYTGTGSAGELFF. CDR3 coding DNA: TGCGCCAGCAGTTATACCGGGACAGGGAGTGCCGGGGAGCTGTTTTTT. The chain employs TRBV5-1 and TRBJ2-2; 9 bases agree with TRBD1. The CDR3 loop spans 16 amino acids. V lost 5 bases and J lost 6; bases outside the gene matches: 11. Germline CDR1 is SGHRS and CDR2 is YFSETQ.

The CDR3 DNA follows: TGTGCCAGCAGCGGCACTAGCGGGAGGGCCTTTGAGCAGTTCTTC. Its protein product is CASSGTSGRAFEQFF. The chain uses TRBV7-2 and TRBJ2-1; 13 positions match TRBD2. CDR1 is SGHTA, CDR2 FQGNSA, per germline. The CDR3 length is 15 residues. Trimming took 5 bases from V and 9 from J; bases not matched to a gene: 7.

The J gene is TRBJ1-2, the V gene TRBV10-3, with D unclear. Trimming left V 2 bases short and J 3 bases short, with 7 bases between. Germline V gene lookup returns CDR1 ENHRY and CDR2 SYGVKD. The CDR3 covers 13 residues. The CDR3 coding sequence is TGTGCCATCAGTGAGGGTCAGGACTATGGCTACACCTTC. Protein sequence: CAISEGQDYGYTF.

The chain recombines TRBV10-3 with TRBJ2-2; D not resolved. This CDR3 comprises 15 residues. V gave up 3 bases and J gave up 0 bases, with 8 bases separating them. The germline V gene encodes CDR1 ENHRY and CDR2 SYGVKD. The CDR3 DNA is TGTGCCATCAGTGATTCTTGGCCGAACACCGGGGAGCTGTTTTTT. Translated: CAISDSWPNTGELFF.

The V and J genes are TRBV7-2 and TRBJ2-6, with D perhaps TRBD1 (6 bases). Trimming pared 4 bases from V and 8 bases from J, leaving 15 bases between. There are 15 residues in the CDR3. CDR1 SGHTA and CDR2 FQGNSA come from the germline V gene. The CDR3 spells CASSSETGITNVLTF. Written as DNA, the CDR3 is TGTGCCAGCAGCTCGGAGACAGGTATTACCAACGTCCTGACTTTC.

The chain has TRBV5-1 and TRBJ2-7; possible D gene TRBD2, 6 bases. V was pared by 0 bases and J by 4 bases, with 11 bases between. The CDR3 length is 14 residues. Germline assignment: CDR1 SGHRS and CDR2 YFSETQ. The CDR3, as DNA: TGCGCCAGCAGCTTGGTAAGCGGGCCTTACGAGCAGTACTTC. Residues: CASSLVSGPYEQYF.

This clone has only one observation. V usage is TRBV11-3 and J usage is TRBJ1-1, with D possibly being TRBD1 (5 bases). CDR1 is SGHNT, CDR2 YENEEA, per germline. V lost 5 bases to trimming and J lost 8 bases, with 18 bases between them. The CDR3 covers 14 residues. The CDR3 sequence: CASSRGPGTGEAFF. The CDR3 DNA sequence: TGTGCCAGCAGCCGGGGACCGGGGACCGGAGAAGCTTTCTTT.

The chain recombines TRBV10-3 with TRBJ1-2; TRBD1 matches at 11 bases. The CDR3 has 14 amino acids. Germline V gives CDR1 ENHRY, CDR2 SYGVKD. The trim removed 6 bases at V and 6 bases at J, leaving 6 bases unmatched. CDR3 loop: CAISGPGQGDGYTF. The DNA of the CDR3 is TGTGCCATCAGCGGACCGGGACAGGGGGATGGCTACACCTTC.

The chain couples TRBV13 to TRBJ1-1; 7 nucleotides line up with TRBD1. CDR1 is PRHDT and CDR2 is FYEKMQ in the germline V gene (reference sequence). V lost 5 bases and J lost 7; bases outside the gene matches: 4. The CDR3 has 12 residues. Here the CDR3 reads CASSLRTGEAFF. In nucleotides, the CDR3 is TGTGCCAGCAGCCTCCGGACAGGTGAAGCTTTCTTT. The whole variable domain, remainder taken from reference TRBV13 and TRBJ1-1, is AAGVIQSPRHLIKEKRETATLKCYPIPRHDTVYWYQQGPGQDPQFLISFYEKMQSDKGSIPDRFSAQQFSDYHSELNMSSLELGDSALYFCASSLRTGEAFFGQGTRLTVV.

This clone was picked up one time. J is TRBJ2-1 and V is TRBV9; D perhaps matches TRBD2 (6 bases). Germline V gives CDR1 SGDLS, CDR2 YYNGEE. V was shortened by 3 bases and J by 4 bases, with 14 bases between the two germline ends. There are 15 residues in the CDR3. CDR3 nucleotide sequence: TGTGCCAGCAGCGGGAGAGGGGAGGTGTACAATGAGCAGTTCTTC. Protein product: CASSGRGEVYNEQFF. Drawing the rest from reference TRBV9 and TRBJ2-1, the complete variable domain is DSGVTQTPKHLITATGQRVTLRCSPRSGDLSVYWYQQSLDQGLQFLIQYYNGEERAKGNILERFSAQQFPDLHSELNLSSLELGDSALYFCASSGRGEVYNEQFFGPGTRLTVL.

The chain employs TRBV7-2 and TRBJ2-3; tentative D call: TRBD2 (5 bases). The germline V gene has CDR1 SGHTA and CDR2 FQGNSA. This CDR3 contains 15 residues. V lost 2 bases, J lost 0 bases, and 9 bases lay in between. The CDR3 region has the DNA TGTGCCAGCAGCTTACCAAGGACTAGCACAGATACGCAGTATTTT. Its translation: CASSLPRTSTDTQYF.

The chain is built from TRBV2 and TRBJ1-5, with no clear D. Germline V gives CDR1 SNHLY, CDR2 FYNNEI. The germline V and J ends were trimmed by 4 bases and 2 bases, with 12 bases remaining between them. The CDR3 contains 15 residues. CDR3 loop: CASSGRFGGNQPQHF. DNA for the CDR3: TGTGCCAGCAGTGGTCGGTTCGGGGGCAATCAGCCCCAGCATTTT.

This clone appeared once. The chain is built from TRBV5-5 and TRBJ2-2; 7 bases match TRBD1. Trimming removed 6 bases from V and 5 bases from J; junction bases left unmatched: 7. This CDR3 has 14 amino acids. Germline V gene lookup returns CDR1 SGHKS and CDR2 YYEKEE (reference sequence). The DNA for the CDR3 is TGTGCCAGCACCTGGGACAGTCTGACCGGGGAGCTGTTTTTT. The encoded protein is CASTWDSLTGELFF.

The V call is TRBV7-2, the J call TRBJ2-5; possible D gene TRBD2, 6 bases. The CDR3 has 13 residues. Germline V CDR1 and CDR2: SGHTA, FQGNSA. Between the trimmed V and J ends, which lost 3 bases and 3 bases, there was a span of 8 bases. The CDR3 region is CASSFGGEETQYF. CDR3 nucleotide sequence: TGTGCCAGCAGCTTCGGAGGGGAAGAGACCCAGTACTTC.

The V call is TRBV6-6, the J call TRBJ1-1, with unresolved D. The CDR3 covers 16 residues. CDR1 is MNHNY, CDR2 SVGAGI, per germline (reference sequence). Trimming pared 5 bases from V and 1 base from J, leaving 17 bases between. The CDR3 reads CASSRKGGLSNTEAFF. The CDR3 DNA reads as TGTGCCAGCAGTAGAAAAGGAGGATTGTCGAACACTGAAGCTTTCTTT.

The chain combines TRBV21-1 with TRBJ2-5; TRBD1, the table's D call, was not compared with the DNA. TRBV21-1 is a recognized pseudogene. This CDR3 contains 15 residues. The CDR3 sequence: CASSKAVQGGETQYF. For the CDR3, the DNA is TGTGCCAGCAGCAAAGCAGTGCAGGGGGGCGAGACCCAGTACTTC.

The chain joins TRBV27 to TRBJ2-3; possibly TRBD1 or TRBD2 for D (5 bases each). The germline gives CDR1 MNHEY, CDR2 SMNVEV (reference sequence). The CDR3 loop spans 20 amino acids. V lost 9 bases to trimming and J lost 2 bases, with 33 bases between them. In nucleotides, the CDR3 is TGTGCCAGTGCCCTTCTCGGACGAACAACGGGGCAGTCACTCACAGATACGCAGTATTTT. Its protein product is CASALLGRTTGQSLTDTQYF.